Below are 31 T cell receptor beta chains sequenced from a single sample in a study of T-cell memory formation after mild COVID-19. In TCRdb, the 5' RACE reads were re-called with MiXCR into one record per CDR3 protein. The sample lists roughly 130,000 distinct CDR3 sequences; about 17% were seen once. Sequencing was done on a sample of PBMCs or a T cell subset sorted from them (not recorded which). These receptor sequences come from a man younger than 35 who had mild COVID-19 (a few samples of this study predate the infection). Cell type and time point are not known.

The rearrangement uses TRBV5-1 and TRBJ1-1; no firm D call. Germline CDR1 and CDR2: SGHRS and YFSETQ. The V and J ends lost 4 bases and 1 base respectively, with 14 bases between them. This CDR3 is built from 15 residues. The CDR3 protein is CASSPRSIGNTEAFF. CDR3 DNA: TGCGCCAGCAGCCCCCGGAGCATAGGGAACACTGAAGCTTTCTTT.

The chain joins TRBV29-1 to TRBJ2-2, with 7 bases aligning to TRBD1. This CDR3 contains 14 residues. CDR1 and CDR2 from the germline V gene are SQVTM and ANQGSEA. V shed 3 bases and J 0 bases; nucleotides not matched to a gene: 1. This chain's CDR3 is CSVDGTANTGELFF. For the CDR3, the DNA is TGCAGCGTTGATGGGACAGCGAACACCGGGGAGCTGTTTTTT.

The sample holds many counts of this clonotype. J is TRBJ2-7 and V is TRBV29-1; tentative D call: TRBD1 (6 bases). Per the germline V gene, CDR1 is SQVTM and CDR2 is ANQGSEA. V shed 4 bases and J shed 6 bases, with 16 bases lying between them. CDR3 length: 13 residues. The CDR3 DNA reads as TGCAGCGTTGCTCCTGACAGGAAGGGCGAGCAGTACTTC. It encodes CSVAPDRKGEQYF.

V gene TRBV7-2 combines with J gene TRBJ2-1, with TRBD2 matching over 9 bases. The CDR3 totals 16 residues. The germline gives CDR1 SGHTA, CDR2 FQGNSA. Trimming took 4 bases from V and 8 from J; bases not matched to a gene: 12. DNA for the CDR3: TGTGCCAGCAGCTATGCGGGCGGGGGGGCCCGCCATGAGCAGTTCTTC. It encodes CASSYAGGGARHEQFF.

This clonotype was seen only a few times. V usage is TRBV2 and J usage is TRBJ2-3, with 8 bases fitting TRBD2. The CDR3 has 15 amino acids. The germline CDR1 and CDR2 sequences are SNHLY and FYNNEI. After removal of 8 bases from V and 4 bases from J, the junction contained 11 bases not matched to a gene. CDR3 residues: CASGLGSGGSDTQYF. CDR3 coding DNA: TGTGCCAGCGGCCTGGGGAGCGGGGGCTCAGATACGCAGTATTTT.

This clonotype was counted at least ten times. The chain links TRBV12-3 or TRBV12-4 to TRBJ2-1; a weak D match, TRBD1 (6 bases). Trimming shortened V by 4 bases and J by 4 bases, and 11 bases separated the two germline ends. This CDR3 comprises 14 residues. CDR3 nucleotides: TGTGCCAGCAGTTGGCAGGACAGATACAATGAGCAGTTCTTC. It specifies CASSWQDRYNEQFF.

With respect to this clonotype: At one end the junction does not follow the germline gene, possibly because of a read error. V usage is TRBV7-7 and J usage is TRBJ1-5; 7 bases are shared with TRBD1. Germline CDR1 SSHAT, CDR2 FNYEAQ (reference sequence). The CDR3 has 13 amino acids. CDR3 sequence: CASSPGTDQPQHF. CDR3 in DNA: TGTGCTAGCAGCCCAGGGACAGACCAGCCCCAGCATTTT.

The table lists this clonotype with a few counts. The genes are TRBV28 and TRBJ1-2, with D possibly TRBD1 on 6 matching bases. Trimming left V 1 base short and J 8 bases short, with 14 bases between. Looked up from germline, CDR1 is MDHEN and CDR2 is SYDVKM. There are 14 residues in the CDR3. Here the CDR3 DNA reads TGTGCCAGCAGTTTATTTTTCGGGGGCAAGGGCTACACCTTC. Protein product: CASSLFFGGKGYTF.

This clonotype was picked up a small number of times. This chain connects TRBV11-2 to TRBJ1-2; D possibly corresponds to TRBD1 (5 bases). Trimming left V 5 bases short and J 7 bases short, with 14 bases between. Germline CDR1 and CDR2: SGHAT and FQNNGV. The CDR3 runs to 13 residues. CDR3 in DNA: TGTGCCAGCAGCCCGAATAGGGGCTTTGGCTACACCTTC. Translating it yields CASSPNRGFGYTF.

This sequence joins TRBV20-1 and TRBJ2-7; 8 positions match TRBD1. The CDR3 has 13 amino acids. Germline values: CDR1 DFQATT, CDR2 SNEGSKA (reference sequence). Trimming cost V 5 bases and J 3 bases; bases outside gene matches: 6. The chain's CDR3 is CSARPGQDYEQYF. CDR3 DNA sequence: TGCAGTGCTCGCCCGGGACAGGACTACGAGCAGTACTTC.

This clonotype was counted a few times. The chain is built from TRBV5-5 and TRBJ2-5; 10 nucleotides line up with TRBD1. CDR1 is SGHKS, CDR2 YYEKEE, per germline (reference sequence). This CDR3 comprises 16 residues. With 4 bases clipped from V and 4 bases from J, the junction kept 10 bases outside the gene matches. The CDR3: CASSTRTGGKGETQYF. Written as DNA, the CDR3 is TGTGCCAGCAGCACCAGGACAGGGGGAAAGGGAGAGACCCAGTACTTC.

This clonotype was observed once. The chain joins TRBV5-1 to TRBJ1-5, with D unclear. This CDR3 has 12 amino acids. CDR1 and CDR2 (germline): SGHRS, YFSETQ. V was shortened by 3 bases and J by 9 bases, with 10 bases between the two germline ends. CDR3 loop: CASSSGRGPQHF. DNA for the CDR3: TGCGCCAGCAGCTCGGGTCGAGGGCCCCAGCATTTT.

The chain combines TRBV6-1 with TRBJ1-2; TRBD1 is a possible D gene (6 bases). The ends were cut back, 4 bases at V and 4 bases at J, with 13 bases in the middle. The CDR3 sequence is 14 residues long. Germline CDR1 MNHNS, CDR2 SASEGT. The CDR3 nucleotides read TGTGCCAGCAGTGGAAGGACAGCCCTCTATGGCTACACCTTC. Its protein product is CASSGRTALYGYTF.

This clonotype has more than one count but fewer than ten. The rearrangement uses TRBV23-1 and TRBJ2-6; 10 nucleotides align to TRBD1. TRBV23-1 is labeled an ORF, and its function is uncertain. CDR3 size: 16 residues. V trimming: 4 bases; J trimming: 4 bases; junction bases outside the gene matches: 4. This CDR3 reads CASSPDRGPGANVLTF. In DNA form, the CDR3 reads TGCGCCAGCAGTCCCGACAGGGGGCCCGGGGCCAACGTCCTGACTTTC.

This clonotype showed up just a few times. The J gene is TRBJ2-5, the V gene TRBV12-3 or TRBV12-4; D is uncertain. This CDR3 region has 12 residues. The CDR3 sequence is CASALDRETQYF. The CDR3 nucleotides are TGTGCGTCGGCCCTCGACCGGGAGACCCAGTACTTC.

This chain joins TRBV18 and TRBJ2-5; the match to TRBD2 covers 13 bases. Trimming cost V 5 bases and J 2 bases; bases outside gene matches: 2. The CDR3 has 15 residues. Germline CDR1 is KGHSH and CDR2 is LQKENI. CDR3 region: CASSGLAGEQETQYF. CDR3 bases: TGTGCCAGCTCAGGACTAGCGGGGGAGCAAGAGACCCAGTACTTC.

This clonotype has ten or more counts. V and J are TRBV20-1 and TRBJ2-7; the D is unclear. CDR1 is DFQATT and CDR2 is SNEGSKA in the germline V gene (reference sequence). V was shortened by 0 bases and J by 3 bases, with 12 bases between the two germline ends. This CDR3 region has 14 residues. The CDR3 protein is CSARDLRALYEQYF. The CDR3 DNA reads TGCAGTGCTAGAGATCTTCGGGCCCTCTACGAGCAGTACTTC.

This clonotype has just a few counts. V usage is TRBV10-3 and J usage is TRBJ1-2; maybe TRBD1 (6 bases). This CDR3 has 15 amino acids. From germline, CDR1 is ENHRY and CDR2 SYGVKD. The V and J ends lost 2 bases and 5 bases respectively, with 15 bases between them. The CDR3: CAISEPSGGSYGYTF. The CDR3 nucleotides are TGTGCCATCAGTGAGCCGTCGGGGGGCTCATATGGCTACACCTTC.

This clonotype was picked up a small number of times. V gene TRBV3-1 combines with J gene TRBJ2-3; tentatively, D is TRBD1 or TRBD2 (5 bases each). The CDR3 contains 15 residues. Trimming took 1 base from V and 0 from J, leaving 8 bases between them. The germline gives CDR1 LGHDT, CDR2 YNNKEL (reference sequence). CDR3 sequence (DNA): TGTGCCAGCAGCCAAGCGGGGCCCAGCACAGATACGCAGTATTTT. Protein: CASSQAGPSTDTQYF.

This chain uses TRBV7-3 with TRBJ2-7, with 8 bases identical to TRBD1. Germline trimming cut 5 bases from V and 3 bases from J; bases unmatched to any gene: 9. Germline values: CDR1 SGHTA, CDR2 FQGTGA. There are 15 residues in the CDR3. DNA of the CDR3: TGTGCCAGCAGCGTTCAACCAGGGGGCCTCTACGAGCAGTACTTC. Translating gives CASSVQPGGLYEQYF.

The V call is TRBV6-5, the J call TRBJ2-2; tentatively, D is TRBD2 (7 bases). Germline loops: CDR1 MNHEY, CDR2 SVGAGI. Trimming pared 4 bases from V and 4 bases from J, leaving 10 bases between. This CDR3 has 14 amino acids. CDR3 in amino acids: CASSWGGLTGELFF. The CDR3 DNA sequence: TGTGCCAGCAGTTGGGGGGGGCTCACCGGGGAGCTGTTTTTT.

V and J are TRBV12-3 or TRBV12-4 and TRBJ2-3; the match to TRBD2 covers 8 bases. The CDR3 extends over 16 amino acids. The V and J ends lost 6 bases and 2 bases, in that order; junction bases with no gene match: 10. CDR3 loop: CASRRPGLGSTDTQYF. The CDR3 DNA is TGTGCCAGCAGACGCCCGGGACTAGGGTCCACAGATACGCAGTATTTT.

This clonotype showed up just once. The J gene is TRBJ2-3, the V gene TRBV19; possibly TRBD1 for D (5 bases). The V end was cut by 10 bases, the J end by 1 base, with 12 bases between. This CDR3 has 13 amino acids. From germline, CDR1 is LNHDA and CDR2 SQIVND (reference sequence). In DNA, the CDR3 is TGTGCCACCCACGGACAAGGCACAGATACGCAGTATTTT. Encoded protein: CATHGQGTDTQYF.

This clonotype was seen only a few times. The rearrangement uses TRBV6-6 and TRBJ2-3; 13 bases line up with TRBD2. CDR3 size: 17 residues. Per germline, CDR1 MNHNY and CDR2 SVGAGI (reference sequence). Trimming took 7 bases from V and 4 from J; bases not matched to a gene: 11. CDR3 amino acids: CASKDNSGLAGPDTQYF. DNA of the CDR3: TGTGCCAGCAAGGATAATTCGGGACTAGCGGGGCCAGATACGCAGTATTTT.

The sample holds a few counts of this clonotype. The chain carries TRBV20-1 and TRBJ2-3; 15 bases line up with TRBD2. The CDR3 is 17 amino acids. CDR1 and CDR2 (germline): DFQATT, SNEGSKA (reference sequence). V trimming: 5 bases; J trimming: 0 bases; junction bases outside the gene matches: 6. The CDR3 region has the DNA TGCAGTGCTCCAGGACTAGCGGGGGGGCGTAGCACAGATACGCAGTATTTT. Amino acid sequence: CSAPGLAGGRSTDTQYF.

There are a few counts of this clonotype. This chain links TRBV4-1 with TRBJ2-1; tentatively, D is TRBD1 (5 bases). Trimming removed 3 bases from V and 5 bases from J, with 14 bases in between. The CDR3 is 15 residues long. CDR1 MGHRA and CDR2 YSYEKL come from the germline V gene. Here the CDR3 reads CASSHPLIRDNEQFF. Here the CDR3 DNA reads TGCGCCAGCAGCCACCCCTTAATCAGGGACAATGAGCAGTTCTTC.

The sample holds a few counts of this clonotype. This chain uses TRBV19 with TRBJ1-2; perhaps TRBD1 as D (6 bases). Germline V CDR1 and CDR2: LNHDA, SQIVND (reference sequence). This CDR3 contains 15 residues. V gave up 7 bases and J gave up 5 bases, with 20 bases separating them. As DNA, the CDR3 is TGTGCCAGTACCCACTCAGGGGAGGAGGCTTATGGCTACACCTTC. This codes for CASTHSGEEAYGYTF.

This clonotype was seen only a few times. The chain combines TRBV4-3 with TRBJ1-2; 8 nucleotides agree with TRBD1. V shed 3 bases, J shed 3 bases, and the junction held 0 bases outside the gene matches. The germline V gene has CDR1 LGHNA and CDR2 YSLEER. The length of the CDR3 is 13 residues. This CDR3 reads CASSQDRDYGYTF. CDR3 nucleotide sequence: TGCGCCAGCAGCCAGGACAGGGACTATGGCTACACCTTC.

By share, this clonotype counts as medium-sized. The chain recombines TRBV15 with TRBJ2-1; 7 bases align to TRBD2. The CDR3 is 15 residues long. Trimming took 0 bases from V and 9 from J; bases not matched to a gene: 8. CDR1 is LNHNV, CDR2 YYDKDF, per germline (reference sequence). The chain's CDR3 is CATSRDSAAGFEQFF. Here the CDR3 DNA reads TGTGCCACCAGCAGAGACTCCGCAGCGGGGTTTGAGCAGTTCTTC.

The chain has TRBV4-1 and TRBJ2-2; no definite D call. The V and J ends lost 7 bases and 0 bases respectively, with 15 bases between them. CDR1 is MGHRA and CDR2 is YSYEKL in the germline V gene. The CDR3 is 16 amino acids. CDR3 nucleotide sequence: TGCGCCAGCACCCAGCCGCTAAACACGAACACCGGGGAGCTGTTTTTT. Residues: CASTQPLNTNTGELFF.

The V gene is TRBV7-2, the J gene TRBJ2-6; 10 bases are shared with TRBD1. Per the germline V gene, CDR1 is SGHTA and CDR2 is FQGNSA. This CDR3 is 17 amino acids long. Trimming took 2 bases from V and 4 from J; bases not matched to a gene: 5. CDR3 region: CASSLRDRGTGANVLTF. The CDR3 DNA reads TGTGCCAGCAGCTTACGGGACAGGGGTACCGGGGCCAACGTCCTGACTTTC.